This T cell receptor beta chain was found in a study of T cells in Graves' hyperthyroidism and ophthalmopathy. Turning to the study itself: Pretreatment peripheral blood was obtained at initial diagnosis. Study-level points and caveats: Blood samples included most of the expanded thyroid clonotypes exceeding 0.001.

As to this clonotype: Its antigen is unidentified.

The junction had 23 bases not matched to a gene; V was cut back by 7 bases and J by 0 bases. Germline V lookup: CDR1 ENHRY, CDR2 SYGVKD. This CDR3 has 20 residues. Authors of the study amplified TCR beta CDR3 regions from RNA transcripts. The TCR CDR3 was amplified in a first-round RT-PCR using the HTBI primer set. A single record per CDR3 protein comes from TCRdb applying MiXCR to the multiplex PCR reads. The sample has under 450,000 distinct CDR3 sequences; 15% to 17% are singletons. The receptor's source is a woman aged 18-35 years with Graves' hyperthyroidism. The chain is built from TRBV10-3 and TRBJ1-2, with TRBD1 matching 7 bases. The sequencing sample was made of blood. The CDR3 DNA sequence: TGTGCCATCACTAAGTTCTCCAACCCTGGAAACGGGACAGCTAACTATGGCTACACCTTC. Protein product: CAITKFSNPGNGTANYGYTF.